This T cell receptor (beta chain) was captured by sequencing in a study of CD8+ T cells in alopecia areata. The wider study: Scoring of treated patients' severity used the percentage of affected scalp area.

Concerning this clone itself: Its target is not known.

Regarding the study as a whole: Lesional tissue from the scalp (especially in alopecia totalis/universalis) showed higher clonality than normal scalp.

CDR1 is KGHSH, CDR2 LQKENI, per germline. After removal of 3 bases from V and 8 bases from J, the junction contained 7 bases not matched to a gene. The CDR3 sequence is 14 residues long. Noted treatment: oral pan-JAK inhibitor, 5-10 mg twice daily. Isolated RNA was reverse transcribed into cDNA used as the sequencing template. The repertoire was sequenced with immunoSEQ multiplex PCR; TCRdb's copy has only in-frame clones and lacks some. The profile covers 200,000 or so clones, with 43% appearing a single time and approximately 2.9% taken by the ten largest. The chain recombines TRBV18 with TRBJ1-2, with 9 bases lining up with TRBD1. The sample in question was CD4+ T cells sorted from blood, obtained at approximately week 37, from a patient treated with tofacitinib. This clonotype originated in a human donor with alopecia areata. CDR3 in DNA: TGTGCCAGCTCACCGGAACAGGGGGCGAGGGGCTACACCTTC. Translation gives CASSPEQGARGYTF.